This T cell receptor (beta chain) emerged from a study of blood T cells in healthy people across ages (dated by TCRdb to 2013 to 2016). About the investigation overall: In model experiments, template switching captured roughly one uniquely barcoded TCR beta cDNA molecule for every two T cells. Using deep sequencing normalized with unique cDNA molecular identifiers, the study measured how TCR beta repertoire diversity changes with age. The donors were divided into four age groups: young (average approximately 17 years), middle-aged (under 40), aged (under 70) and long-lived (about 80). To avoid experimental bias, donors of different ages were distributed randomly across sequencing lanes. For two donors (one aged 18 to 29 and one aged 80 or older), the study analyzed two additional independent replicas of 1 million unique cDNA reads from the same blood draw. Overall results and qualifications from the work: Since profiling was done on bulk unsorted PBMCs, naive and antigen-experienced compartments could not be conclusively compared. A strong correlation was found between observed TCR beta diversity and the percentage of naive T cells measured by flow cytometry. Total diversity estimates from one million sequenced T cells were considered lower bounds and underestimates. Because the CMV infection status of the donors was unknown, age-related changes in expanded clonotypes may potentially have been confounded. The long-lived group showed more naive CD4+ T cells, fewer expanded clones and increased TCR diversity than the aged group, suggesting age selection. Observed TCR beta diversity per million T cells fell roughly linearly with age, and a significant reduction was already apparent by age roughly 40.

V is pared back by 1 base and J by 2 bases, with 9 bases lying between the germline termini. The CDR3 goes from the cysteine to the phenylalanine over 15 residues. Only the CDR3 portion is preserved as DNA: 45 bases, with reading frame beginning at the first base. Per the germline V gene (reference sequence), LGHDT is the CDR1 and YNNKEL is the CDR2. Systemically healthy Caucasian individuals from Russia, 35 to 40 in total and aged roughly 6 to 100 years, were included as donors. Each donor gave about 9.7 milliliters of peripheral blood, drawn into EDTA-treated Vacutainer tubes. Ficoll-Paque density-gradient centrifugation was used to isolate PBMCs, with at least 6.5 million per sample. Trizol reagent was used to extract total RNA from the PBMCs, yielding at least 5 micrograms per sample. The percentages of naive CD45RAhigh/CD27high T cells were determined by flow cytometry on a PBMC aliquot from every donor.

The library was prepared using 5' RACE. The sequencer listed for this sample is Illumina HiSeq 2500. A second PCR of roughly 6 to 11 cycles was run with a J-beta primer mix and a sample-barcoded 5' primer. A template-switch 5' adaptor carrying 12 random nucleotides introduced a unique molecular identifier onto each TCR beta cDNA molecule. At least 2.5 million CDR3-containing paired-end reads were obtained from each sample. First-strand cDNA synthesis was performed from all RNA using the Mint cDNA synthesis kit, with priming by a TRBC-specific oligonucleotide. Following uracil-DNA glycosylase treatment, all cDNA underwent a first 18-cycle PCR with the universal primers M1SS and BC2_uni_R. The original methods were these. For normalization, 1 million high-quality reads were randomly selected from each sample, with every read carrying a distinct molecular identifier. Instead of being binned into consensus sequences, reads that shared molecular identifiers were thrown out. MiTCR, run with a Q25 quality threshold and the strictest error-elimination algorithm, handled CDR3 identification, clonotype clustering and error correction. A nonparametric unseen species model with Euler transformation was used to estimate lower-bound total TCR beta diversity. The public reads were reanalyzed by TCRdb: fastp trimming at Q25, MiXCR alignment, in-frame beta chains only. One record per CDR3 amino acid sequence lists the most common genes and DNA. These V and J calls are TCRdb output, not the study's own analysis. The sample has 1.5 million to 2 million distinct CDR3 sequences on record, under 30% of them singletons. The leading ten clones occupy 7.7% of the sample.

For this clonotype: What this receptor recognizes is not known. No base quality values were provided; no much bigger clone lies one nucleotide off.

Sequencing was carried out using blood. The clonotype was recovered from a woman aged 25-40 years in good health. This chain joins TRBV3-1 to TRBJ1-5; too little of a D gene remains to name it. The base sequence is TGTGCCAGCAGCCAAGCGCACAGCCGCAATCAGCCCCAGCATTTT. Its protein reads: CASSQAHSRNQPQHF. Outside the CDR3, residues come from the reference TRBV3-1 and TRBJ1-5 proteins, so the full variable domain is: DTAVSQTPKYLVTQMGNDKSIKCEQNLGHDTMYWYKQDSKKFLKIMFSYNNKELIINETVPNRFSPKSPDKAHLNLHINSLELGDSAVYFCASSQAHSRNQPQHFGDGTRLSIL.